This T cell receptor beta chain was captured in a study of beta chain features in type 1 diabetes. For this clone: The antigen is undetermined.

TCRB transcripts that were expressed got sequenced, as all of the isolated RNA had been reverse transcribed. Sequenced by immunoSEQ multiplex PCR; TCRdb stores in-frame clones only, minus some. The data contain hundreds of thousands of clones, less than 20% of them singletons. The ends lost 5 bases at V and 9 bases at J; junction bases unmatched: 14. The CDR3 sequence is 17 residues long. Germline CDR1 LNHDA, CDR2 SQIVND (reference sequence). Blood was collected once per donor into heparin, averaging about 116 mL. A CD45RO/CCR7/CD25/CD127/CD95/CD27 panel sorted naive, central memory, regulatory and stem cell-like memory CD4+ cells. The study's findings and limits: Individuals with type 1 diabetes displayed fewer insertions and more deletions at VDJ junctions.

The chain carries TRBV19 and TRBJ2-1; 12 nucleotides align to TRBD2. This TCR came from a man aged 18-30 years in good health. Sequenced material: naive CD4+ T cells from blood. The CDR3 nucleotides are TGTGCCAGTAGTCTTCCCTATCTAGCGGGAGGGCCGGGTGAGCAGTTCTTC. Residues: CASSLPYLAGGPGEQFF. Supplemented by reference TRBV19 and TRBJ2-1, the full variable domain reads DGGITQSPKYLFRKEGQNVTLSCEQNLNHDAMYWYRQDPGQGLRLIYYSQIVNDFQKGDIAEGYSVSREKKESFPLTVTSAQKNPTAFYLCASSLPYLAGGPGEQFFGPGTRLTVL.